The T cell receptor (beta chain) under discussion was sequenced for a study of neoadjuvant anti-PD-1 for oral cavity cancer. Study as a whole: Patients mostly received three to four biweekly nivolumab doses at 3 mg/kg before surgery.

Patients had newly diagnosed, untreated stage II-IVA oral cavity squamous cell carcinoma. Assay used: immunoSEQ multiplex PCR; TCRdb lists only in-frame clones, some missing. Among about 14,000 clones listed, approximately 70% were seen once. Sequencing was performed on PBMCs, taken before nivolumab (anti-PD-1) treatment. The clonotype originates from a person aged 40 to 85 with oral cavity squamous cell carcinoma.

The CDR3 loop reads CASSLHPPGLAGGRDTQYF. CDR3 DNA: TGTGCCAGCAGCTTACACCCCCCCGGACTAGCGGGGGGACGGGATACGCAGTATTTT. The genes are TRBV7-2 and TRBJ2-3, with 14 bases that match TRBD2. The V gene's germline CDR1 is SGHTA and CDR2 FQGNSA. The CDR3 runs to 19 residues. Germline trimming cut 2 bases from V and 6 bases from J; bases unmatched to any gene: 13.